This is a list of T cell receptor beta chains from one sample in a study of post-analysis software for immune sequencing data. TCRdb called the PCR reads again in MiXCR, with one record for every CDR3 protein. The sample lists hundreds of thousands of distinct CDR3 sequences, approximately 33% occurring once. Sequenced sample: blood. The receptors derive from a girl aged 5-17 years with multiple sclerosis. Both conserved end residues are part of each CDR3. Each record gives: D gene, clone size, V gene, J gene, CDR3 protein, CDR3 DNA. The D gene is left open where the match is weak. Size is stated for part of the rows, as once, few or many counts, or as a class when the clone is expanded.

.,.,TRBV7-2,TRBJ2-7,CASSPGRLLTYEQYF,TGTGCCAGCAGCCCAGGGCGTCTCCTTACCTACGAGCAGTACTTC
TRBD1,.,TRBV7-2,TRBJ2-1,CASSWDRAEQFF,TGTGCCAGCAGCTGGGACAGGGCTGAGCAGTTCTTC
TRBD1,.,TRBV7-2,TRBJ2-7,CASSSSYRGSHEQYF,TGTGCCAGCAGCTCCTCCTACAGGGGGTCCCACGAGCAGTACTTC
.,few,TRBV18,TRBJ1-1,CASSGDTEAFF,TGTGCCAGCTCTGGGGACACTGAAGCTTTCTTT
.,.,TRBV7-3,TRBJ2-1,CASSRNMAGSSYNEQFF,TGTGCCAGCAGCCGGAATATGGCAGGGAGCTCCTACAATGAGCAGTTCTTC
TRBD1,once,TRBV4-2,TRBJ2-1,CASSQDGQGEETQFF,TGTGCCAGCAGCCAAGATGGACAGGGGGAAGAGACCCAGTTCTTC
.,.,TRBV7-2,TRBJ2-7,CASSLASGRFSSYEQYF,TGTGCCAGCAGCTTAGCCTCCGGCAGGTTCTCCTCCTACGAGCAGTACTTC
.,.,TRBV3-1,TRBJ2-5,CASSRKTQYF,TGTGCCAGCAGCCGGAAGACCCAGTACTTC
.,.,TRBV29-1,TRBJ2-3,CSVVAMTQYF,TGCAGCGTTGTTGCAATGACGCAGTATTTT
TRBD1,.,TRBV29-1,TRBJ2-3,CSVEDEDRGFPDTQYF,TGCAGCGTTGAAGATGAGGACAGGGGTTTCCCAGATACGCAGTATTTT
.,.,TRBV5-5,TRBJ1-2,CASSAGPALEGYTF,TGTGCCAGCAGCGCGGGACCGGCGTTGGAGGGCTACACCTTC
.,.,TRBV7-3,TRBJ2-1,CASSSTRESSYNEQFF,TGTGCCAGCAGTTCAACAAGGGAGAGCTCCTACAATGAGCAGTTCTTC
.,few,TRBV7-6,TRBJ2-5,CASSLAGTPKETQYF,TGTGCCAGCAGCTTAGCCGGGACTCCCAAAGAGACCCAGTACTTC
.,.,TRBV12-3/TRBV12-4,TRBJ2-1,CASSQTNAAGYNEQFF,TGTGCCAGTTCGCAGACTAACGCGGCCGGCTACAATGAGCAGTTCTTC
.,.,TRBV29-1,TRBJ2-2,CSVETGTRNTGELFF,TGCAGCGTTGAAACCGGGACAAGGAACACCGGGGAGCTGTTTTTT
.,few,TRBV7-8,TRBJ2-7,CASSDRLRATISSYEQYF,TGTGCCAGCAGCGACCGGCTTAGGGCCACCATAAGCTCCTACGAGCAGTACTTC
.,.,TRBV9,TRBJ2-3,CASSAGFHADTQYF,TGTGCCAGCAGCGCAGGTTTTCATGCAGATACGCAGTATTTT
.,.,TRBV28,TRBJ1-2,CASGTGPPNYGYTF,TGTGCCAGCGGGACCGGGCCACCTAACTATGGCTACACCTTC
.,few,TRBV4-3,TRBJ1-1,CASSQDGGFTEAFF,TGCGCCAGCAGCCAAGATGGGGGATTCACTGAAGCTTTCTTT
.,few,TRBV4-1,TRBJ2-7,CASSQGRGTGKGSYEQYF,TGCGCCAGCAGCCAAGGTCGAGGTACAGGGAAGGGGTCCTACGAGCAGTACTTC
TRBD1,.,TRBV20-1,TRBJ2-1,CSGDRGGEQFF,TGCAGTGGGGACAGGGGCGGTGAGCAGTTCTTC
.,.,TRBV4-2,TRBJ2-5,CASSRSWDPWETQYF,TGTGCCAGCAGCCGATCCTGGGACCCCTGGGAGACCCAGTACTTC
.,.,TRBV6-5,TRBJ2-5,CASSTILLETQYF,TGTGCCAGCAGTACCATCCTTCTGGAGACCCAGTACTTC
.,.,TRBV29-1,TRBJ2-1,CSAGELSEQFF,TGCAGCGCCGGGGAGCTTTCTGAGCAGTTCTTC
.,many,TRBV4-3,TRBJ1-2,CASSQDRSGYGYTF,TGCGCCAGCAGCCAAGATCGGAGTGGCTATGGCTACACCTTC
.,.,TRBV6-5,TRBJ1-1,CASSYSTWTLNTEAFF,TGTGCCAGCAGTTACTCAACCTGGACCCTGAACACTGAAGCTTTCTTT
.,.,TRBV24-1,TRBJ2-3,CATSAEVDMQYF,TGTGCCACCAGTGCTGAGGTCGATATGCAGTATTTT
TRBD2,.,TRBV20-1,TRBJ2-1,CSARAFPSGDFDEQFF,TGCAGTGCTAGAGCGTTCCCTAGCGGAGACTTTGATGAGCAGTTCTTC
.,.,TRBV6-5,TRBJ1-2,CASSYSGRGEANYGYTF,TGTGCCAGCAGTTACTCTGGCAGGGGCGAAGCTAACTATGGCTACACCTTC
.,few,TRBV28,TRBJ2-3,CASSFRTAPSTDTQYF,TGTGCCAGCAGTTTCAGGACCGCTCCTAGCACAGATACGCAGTATTTT
TRBD1,.,TRBV5-1,TRBJ2-3,CASSYRDSHTDTQYF,TGCGCCAGCAGCTACCGGGACAGTCACACAGATACGCAGTATTTT
TRBD1,.,TRBV5-1,TRBJ2-7,CASSSRDRVYEQYF,TGCGCCAGCAGCTCCCGGGACAGAGTATACGAGCAGTACTTC
.,.,TRBV6-5,TRBJ1-5,CASSERGNQPQHF,TGTGCCAGCAGCGAGAGGGGCAATCAGCCCCAGCATTTT
TRBD1,few,TRBV29-1,TRBJ2-5,CSVEVTGEETQYF,TGCAGCGTTGAGGTGACAGGGGAAGAGACCCAGTACTTC
.,.,TRBV7-3,TRBJ2-1,CASSLKGGSLYNEQFF,TGTGCCAGCAGCTTAAAGGGCGGCTCCCTCTACAATGAGCAGTTCTTC
TRBD1,few,TRBV12-3/TRBV12-4,TRBJ2-1,CASSFGDRSSGEQFF,TGTGCCAGCAGTTTTGGGGACAGGTCATCGGGTGAGCAGTTCTTC
.,.,TRBV9,TRBJ1-1,CASSVDQYRDTEAFF,TGTGCCAGCAGCGTAGACCAATACAGGGACACTGAAGCTTTCTTT
.,few,TRBV7-2,TRBJ1-4,CASSLPDNEKLFF,TGTGCCAGCAGCTTGCCAGATAATGAAAAACTGTTTTTT
TRBD2,.,TRBV20-1,TRBJ2-5,CSARETSGALETQYF,TGCAGTGCTAGAGAAACTAGCGGGGCCTTGGAGACCCAGTACTTC
TRBD1,.,TRBV18,TRBJ2-3,CASSPIGAGGVDTQYF,TGTGCCAGCTCACCTATCGGCGCAGGGGGCGTAGATACGCAGTATTTT